This T cell receptor (beta chain) was observed in a study of cytomegalovirus exposure and HLA in healthy donors. For the study at large: T cells numbering around 180 million yielded 117 million unique TCR beta sequences in an earlier analysis.

Study-level findings and limits: TCR sequences were mostly rare, though some public TCRs occurred in many donors. Later, TCR association rates were found to vary by HLA locus, highest for DRB1 and lowest for HLA-C.

The CDR3 has 16 amino acids. Germline trimming cut 0 bases from V and 5 bases from J; bases unmatched to any gene: 6. Germline CDR1 and CDR2: SGHDT and YYEEEE. Primers: 60 Vbeta forward and 13 Jbeta reverse. TCRdb keeps only in-frame clones here, not all; method: immunoSEQ multiplex PCR. The sample consists of about 180,000 clones, about four fifths of them appearing once. Of note for this clone: What it recognizes is unknown.

Sample: PBMCs. The sequence derives from a woman in her 30s in good health and CMV-seronegative. V gene TRBV5-6 combines with J gene TRBJ2-5; 11 bases align to TRBD1. In DNA, the CDR3 is TGTGCCAGCAGCTTGGCCTGGGACAGGGGGGGGGAGACCCAGTACTTC. It codes for CASSLAWDRGGETQYF.